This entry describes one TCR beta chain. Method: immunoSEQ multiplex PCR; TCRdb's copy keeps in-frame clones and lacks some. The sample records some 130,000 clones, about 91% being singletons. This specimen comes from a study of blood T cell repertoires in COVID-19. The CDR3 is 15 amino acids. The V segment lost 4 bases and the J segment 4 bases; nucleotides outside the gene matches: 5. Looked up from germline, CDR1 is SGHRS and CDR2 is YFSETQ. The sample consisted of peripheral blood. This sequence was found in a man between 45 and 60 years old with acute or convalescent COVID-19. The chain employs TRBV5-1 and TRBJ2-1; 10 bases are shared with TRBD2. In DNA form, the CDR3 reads TGCGCCAGCAGCCTAGCGGGAGATCCTTACAATGAGCAGTTCTTC. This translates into CASSLAGDPYNEQFF.